This entry features one T cell receptor beta chain sequence. Its specificity is not known. The PCR used 60 Vbeta and 13 Jbeta primers. Sequenced by immunoSEQ multiplex PCR; TCRdb stores in-frame clones only, minus some. The sample carries around 200,000 clones, around 80% recorded once. The data derive from a study of cytomegalovirus exposure and HLA in healthy donors. This CDR3 comprises 13 residues. Trimming cost V 5 bases and J 9 bases; bases outside gene matches: 6. Germline V CDR1 and CDR2: MDHEN, SYDVKM. Study-level results: Apparent HLA restriction characterized most CMV-associated TCR beta chains in a later analysis. Earlier analysis found most TCR beta V segments productive about 87% or about 30% of the time. In a later analysis, HLA-C alleles had the fewest associated TCRs, DRB1 alleles the most.

The genes are TRBV28 and TRBJ1-1; 10 bases line up with TRBD1. This TCR was sampled from a man aged 35-49 years in good health and CMV-seropositive. Source material: PBMCs. The CDR3 is CASSTRQGAKAFF. The CDR3 region has the DNA TGTGCCAGCAGTACAAGACAGGGGGCGAAAGCTTTCTTT.